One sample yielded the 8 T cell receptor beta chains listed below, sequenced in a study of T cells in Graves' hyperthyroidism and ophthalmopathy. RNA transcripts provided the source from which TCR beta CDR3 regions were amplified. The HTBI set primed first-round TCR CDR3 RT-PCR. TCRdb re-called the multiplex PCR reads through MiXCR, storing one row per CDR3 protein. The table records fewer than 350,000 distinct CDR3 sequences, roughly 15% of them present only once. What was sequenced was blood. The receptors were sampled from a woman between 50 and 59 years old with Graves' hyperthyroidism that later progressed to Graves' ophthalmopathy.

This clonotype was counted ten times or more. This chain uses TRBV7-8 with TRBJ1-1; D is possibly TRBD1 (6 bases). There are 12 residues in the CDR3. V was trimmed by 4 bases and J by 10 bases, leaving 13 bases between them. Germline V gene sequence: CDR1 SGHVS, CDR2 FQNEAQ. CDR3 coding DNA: TGTGCCAGCAGCTCGCCAGACAGGAGAGCTTTCTTT. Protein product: CASSSPDRRAFF.

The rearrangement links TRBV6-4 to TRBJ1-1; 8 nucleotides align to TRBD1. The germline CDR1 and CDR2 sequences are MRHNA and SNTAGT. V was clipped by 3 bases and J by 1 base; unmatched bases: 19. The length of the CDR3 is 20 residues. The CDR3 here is CASSDPSGGRGRIGNTEAFF. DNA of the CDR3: TGTGCCAGCAGTGATCCGTCCGGGGGCAGGGGGCGCATAGGGAACACTGAAGCTTTCTTT.

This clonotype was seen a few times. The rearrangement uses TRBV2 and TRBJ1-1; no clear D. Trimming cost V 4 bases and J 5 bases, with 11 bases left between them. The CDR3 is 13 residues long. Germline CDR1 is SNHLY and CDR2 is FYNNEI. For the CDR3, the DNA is TGTGCCAGCAGTGTCGGTCCGTCGACTGAAGCTTTCTTT. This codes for CASSVGPSTEAFF.

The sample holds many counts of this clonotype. CDR3 loop: CASSELGYEQYF. The CDR3 DNA follows: TGTGCCAGCAGTGAACTCGGCTACGAGCAGTACTTC. The V gene is TRBV6-1, the J gene TRBJ2-7; D is ambiguous. Per the germline V gene, CDR1 is MNHNS and CDR2 is SASEGT. Deletions cut 2 bases from V and 3 bases from J, with 5 bases between. This CDR3 is built from 12 residues.

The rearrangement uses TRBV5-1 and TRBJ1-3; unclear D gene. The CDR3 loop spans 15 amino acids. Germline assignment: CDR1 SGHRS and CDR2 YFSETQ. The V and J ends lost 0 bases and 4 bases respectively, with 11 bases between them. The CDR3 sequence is CASSLGGLAGNTIYF. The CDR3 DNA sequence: TGCGCCAGCAGCTTGGGAGGTTTGGCAGGAAACACCATATATTTT.

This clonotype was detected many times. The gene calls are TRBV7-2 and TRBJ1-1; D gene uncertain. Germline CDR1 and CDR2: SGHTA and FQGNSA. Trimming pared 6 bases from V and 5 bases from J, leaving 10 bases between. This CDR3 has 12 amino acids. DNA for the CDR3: TGTGCCAGCAGTCCTCAATGGACTGAAGCTTTCTTT. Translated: CASSPQWTEAFF.

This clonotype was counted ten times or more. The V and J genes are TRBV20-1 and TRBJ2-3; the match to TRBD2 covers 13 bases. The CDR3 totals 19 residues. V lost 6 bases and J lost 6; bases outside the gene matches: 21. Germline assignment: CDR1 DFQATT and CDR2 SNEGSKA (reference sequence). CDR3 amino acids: CSATPYTSGRVKIRDTQYF. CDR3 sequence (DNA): TGCAGTGCCACGCCATATACTAGCGGGAGGGTAAAAATCCGCGATACGCAGTATTTT.

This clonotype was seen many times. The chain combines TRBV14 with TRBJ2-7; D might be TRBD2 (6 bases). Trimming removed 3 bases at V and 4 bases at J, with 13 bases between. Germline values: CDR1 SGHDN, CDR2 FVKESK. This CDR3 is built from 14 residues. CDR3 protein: CASSHWEVGYEQYF. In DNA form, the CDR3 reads TGTGCCAGCAGCCATTGGGAGGTGGGATACGAGCAGTACTTC.